This TCR beta chain was sequenced during a study of blood T cell repertoires in COVID-19. Study summary: The United States, Italy and Spain provided the acute and convalescent COVID-19 samples.

In the source study's methods: Amplification from reference gene primers served as the basis for estimated nucleated cell counts. Here immunoSEQ multiplex PCR was the method, and the copy in TCRdb shows in-frame clones only, minus some. The V and J calls and clone size are taken from that table; D and trimming were inferred from the DNA. This sample has around 130,000 clones, with 70% to 85% found just once. This clone occurred a few times. Sequencing input: peripheral blood. This sequence was found in a woman in her 70s with acute or convalescent COVID-19.

Here the CDR3 reads CASSETYGTEETQYF. The CDR3 nucleotides are TGTGCCAGCAGTGAAACCTACGGGACAGAAGAGACCCAGTACTTC. V gene TRBV6-1 combines with J gene TRBJ2-5, with 7 bases matching TRBD1. The CDR3 runs 15 residues. J gave up 3 bases and V 2 bases, and 6 bases lay outside the gene matches. CDR1 is MNHNS and CDR2 is SASEGT in the germline V gene.